Listed below are T cell receptor beta chains from one sample, sequenced in a study of blood T cells in healthy people across ages. One entry per CDR3 protein results from TCRdb running MiXCR on the 5' RACE reads. The sample carries 750,000 to 850,000 distinct CDR3 sequences, approximately 25% recorded once. This same sample was also part of a study on T cells of mothers and their children.

Sequencing was carried out using blood. These receptors all come from a boy aged 5-17 years in good health. Both conserved end residues are part of each CDR3. Each record gives: D gene, J gene, V gene, clone size, CDR3 DNA, CDR3 protein. A D gene is named only where the DNA matches it firmly. For some rows the clone size is stated as once, few or many, or as a class when expanded; others skip it.

d_call: -
j_call: TRBJ1-1
v_call: TRBV7-8
clone_size: few
cdr3_nt: TGTGCCAGCAGGCCCCCCGGGGCGATGAACACTGAAGCTTTCTTT
cdr3_aa: CASRPPGAMNTEAFF

d_call: -
j_call: TRBJ1-4
v_call: TRBV7-9
clone_size: -
cdr3_nt: TGTGCCAGCAGCTTAAAGCAGGGCGGCGAAAAACTGTTTTTT
cdr3_aa: CASSLKQGGEKLFF

d_call: -
j_call: TRBJ2-7
v_call: TRBV4-3
clone_size: -
cdr3_nt: TGCGCCAGCAGCCAAGATGGGTTAGGCTACGAGCAGTACTTC
cdr3_aa: CASSQDGLGYEQYF

d_call: TRBD1
j_call: TRBJ1-1
v_call: TRBV29-1
clone_size: -
cdr3_nt: TGCAGCGGACGAAGACAGGGGGCTCAGGACACTGAAGCTTTCTTT
cdr3_aa: CSGRRQGAQDTEAFF

d_call: TRBD1
j_call: TRBJ1-2
v_call: TRBV6-1
clone_size: -
cdr3_nt: TGTGCCAGCAGTGAATCTCCGGGACAGCAGGCCACCTTC
cdr3_aa: CASSESPGQQATF

d_call: TRBD1
j_call: TRBJ2-2
v_call: TRBV2
clone_size: -
cdr3_nt: TGTGCCGCCCAAAAGGACAGGGCGGGGACCGGGGAGCTGTTTTTT
cdr3_aa: CAAQKDRAGTGELFF

d_call: -
j_call: TRBJ2-7
v_call: TRBV9
clone_size: many
cdr3_nt: TGTGCCAGCAGCGTAGGTGAGTTCTCCTACGAGCAGTACTTC
cdr3_aa: CASSVGEFSYEQYF

d_call: -
j_call: TRBJ2-3
v_call: TRBV27
clone_size: once
cdr3_nt: TGTGCCAGCAGTTTACGTTCCACGATAAGAGATACGCAGTATTTT
cdr3_aa: CASSLRSTIRDTQYF

d_call: -
j_call: TRBJ2-7
v_call: TRBV6-2/TRBV6-3
clone_size: -
cdr3_nt: TGTGCCAGCAGTTACGGATCAGGACAATACGAGCAGTACTTC
cdr3_aa: CASSYGSGQYEQYF

d_call: -
j_call: TRBJ2-1
v_call: TRBV7-2
clone_size: -
cdr3_nt: TGTGCCAGCAGCTTAGTCGCTAGCGCCACCTACAATGAGCAGTTCTTC
cdr3_aa: CASSLVASATYNEQFF

d_call: TRBD1
j_call: TRBJ2-7
v_call: TRBV7-2
clone_size: few
cdr3_nt: TGTGCCAGCAGCCCTAGTGGGACAGACTACGAGCAGTACTTC
cdr3_aa: CASSPSGTDYEQYF

d_call: -
j_call: TRBJ1-5
v_call: TRBV12-3/TRBV12-4
clone_size: few
cdr3_nt: TGTGCCAGCAGTCCCACCGGGCCGATGAATCAGCCCCAGCATTTT
cdr3_aa: CASSPTGPMNQPQHF

d_call: TRBD2
j_call: TRBJ2-1
v_call: TRBV3-1
clone_size: -
cdr3_nt: TGTGCCAGCAGCCAAGATATGGCTAGCGGGAGAGGTGAGCAGTTCTTC
cdr3_aa: CASSQDMASGRGEQFF

d_call: -
j_call: TRBJ2-4
v_call: TRBV28
clone_size: few
cdr3_nt: TGTGCCAGCAGTTTGCTAAACCGGGCCCCCAAGGACTTC
cdr3_aa: CASSLLNRAPKDF